This paragraph reports one TCR beta chain. These data belong to a study of immune characterization of retroperitoneal liposarcoma. TCRdb passed the PCR reads through MiXCR, listing each CDR3 protein once. The table shows about 2,400 distinct CDR3 sequences, with 35% to 45% occurring only once. Sequenced: tumor tissue. The clonotype was recovered from a male donor with retroperitoneal liposarcoma.

The CDR3 nucleotides are TGTGCCAGCAGTCCTCAACACGGGACAGACCAAGAGACCCAGTTCTTC. Protein product: CASSPQHGTDQETQFF. The gene calls are TRBV6-1 and TRBJ2-1; 7 bases align to TRBD1. The V gene's germline CDR1 is MNHNS and CDR2 SASEGT. V dropped 5 bases and J dropped 13; count of bases not matched to a gene: 20. The CDR3 covers 16 residues.